This TCR beta chain was recovered during a study of Graves' ophthalmopathy and Graves' hyperthyroidism. This CDR3 is built from 12 residues. The ends were cut back, 7 bases at V and 9 bases at J, with 14 bases in the middle. Using RNA transcripts, the TCR beta CDR3 regions were amplified. HTBI-primed RT-PCR formed the first round, and a multiplex PCR formed the second. TCRdb re-derived calls from the multiplex PCR reads in MiXCR, one entry per CDR3 protein. The data contain about 210,000 distinct CDR3 sequences, just under 30% of them singletons. Isolation of PBMCs was performed using over 8 ml of fresh peripheral blood. This clonotype was counted many times.

Sequencing used peripheral blood. This TCR came from a man aged 45-60 years with Graves' ophthalmopathy. The chain is built from TRBV12-3 or TRBV12-4 and TRBJ2-3; D unclear. This CDR3 reads CASTPSLGTQYF. The CDR3 nucleotides read TGTGCCAGCACCCCTAGTCTCGGGACGCAGTATTTT.